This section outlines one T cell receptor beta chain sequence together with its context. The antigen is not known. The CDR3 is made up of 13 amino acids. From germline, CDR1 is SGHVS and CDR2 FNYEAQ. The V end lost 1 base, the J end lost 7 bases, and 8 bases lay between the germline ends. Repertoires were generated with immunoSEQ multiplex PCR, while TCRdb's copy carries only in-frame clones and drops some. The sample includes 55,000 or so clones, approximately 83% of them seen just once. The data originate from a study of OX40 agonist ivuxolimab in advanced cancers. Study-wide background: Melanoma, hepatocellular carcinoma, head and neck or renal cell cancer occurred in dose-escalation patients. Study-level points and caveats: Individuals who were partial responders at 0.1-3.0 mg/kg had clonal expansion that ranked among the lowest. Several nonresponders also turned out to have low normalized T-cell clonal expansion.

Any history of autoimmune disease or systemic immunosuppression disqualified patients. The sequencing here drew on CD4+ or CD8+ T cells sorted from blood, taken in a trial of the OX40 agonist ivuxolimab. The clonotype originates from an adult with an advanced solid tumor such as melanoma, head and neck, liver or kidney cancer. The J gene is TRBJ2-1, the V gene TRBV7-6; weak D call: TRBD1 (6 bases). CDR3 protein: CASSLGTVNEQFF. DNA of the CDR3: TGTGCCAGCAGCTTAGGGACAGTGAATGAGCAGTTCTTC.